The TCR beta chain under discussion was sequenced for a study of blood T cell repertoires in COVID-19. In the authors' methods: The authors estimated nucleated cell counts from reference gene primer amplification. Using immunoSEQ multiplex PCR, the repertoire was profiled, and TCRdb retains in-frame clones only, with some absent. That table is the source of V, J and clone size, and D and trimming were worked out from the DNA. The table records 52,000 or so clones, 90% of them present only once. The V end lost 8 bases, the J end lost 2 bases, and 19 bases lay between the germline ends. The germline V gene has CDR1 MDHEN and CDR2 SYDVKM. There are 15 residues in the CDR3.

Sequenced: peripheral blood. The V gene is TRBV28, the J gene TRBJ2-7; perhaps TRBD2 as D (6 bases). The clonotype originates from an elderly woman with acute or convalescent COVID-19. DNA for the CDR3: TGTGCCAGCGGCCCGGCGGGGCGATTTACCTACGAGCAGTACTTC. Translating it yields CASGPAGRFTYEQYF.